The 19 T cell receptor beta chains reported below all come from one sample, sequenced in a study of blood T cells in healthy people across ages. The second PCR ran about 6 to 11 cycles with a sample-barcoded 5' primer and J-beta primers. TCRdb passed the 5' RACE reads through MiXCR, listing each CDR3 protein once. The sample holds some 930,000 distinct CDR3 sequences; approximately 32% are singletons and the top ten take roughly 10%. These same records also appear under a second study, on T cells of mothers and their children.

The specimen sequenced was blood. The receptors were sampled from a woman in her thirties or forties in good health.

The J gene is TRBJ2-3, the V gene TRBV7-9, with 10 positions matching TRBD1. The germline gives CDR1 SEHNR, CDR2 FQNEAQ (reference sequence). This CDR3 spans 17 amino acids. Trimming cost V 0 bases and J 11 bases; bases outside gene matches: 14. CDR3: CASSLASGQGQRNMQYF. In DNA, the CDR3 is TGTGCCAGCAGCTTAGCGTCGGGACAGGGGCAAAGAAATATGCAGTATTTT.

In its sample, this clonotype was seen once. Relative to the germline gene, one junction end is altered; a read error may explain this. The chain recombines TRBV19 with TRBJ2-7; 7 bases map to TRBD1. Per germline, CDR1 LNHDA and CDR2 SQIVND (reference sequence). The CDR3 is 14 amino acids. The CDR3 spells CASRIGGPSYEQYF. CDR3 in DNA: TGTGCCAGTAGGATAGGGGGCCCTTCCTACGAGCAGTACTTC. Full variable domain (missing parts from reference TRBV19 and TRBJ2-7): DGGITQSPKYLFRKEGQNVTLSCEQNLNHDAMYWYRQDPGQGLRLIYYSQIVNDFQKGDIAEGYSVSREKKESFPLTVTSAQKNPTAFYLCASRIGGPSYEQYFGPGTRLTVT.

The chain employs TRBV5-1 and TRBJ2-5, with a tentative D call TRBD1 (5 bases). CDR3 length: 16 amino acids. Germline CDR1 reads SGHRS; CDR2 reads YFSETQ. Trimming removed 0 bases from V and 1 base from J, with 13 bases in between. In DNA, the CDR3 is TGCGCCAGCAGCTTGGAAGGCACAGGAGTCCAAGAGACCCAGTACTTC. Protein: CASSLEGTGVQETQYF. Supplemented by reference TRBV5-1 and TRBJ2-5, the full variable domain reads KAGVTQTPRYLIKTRGQQVTLSCSPISGHRSVSWYQQTPGQGLQFLFEYFSETQRNKGNFPGRFSGRQFSNSRSEMNVSTLELGDSALYLCASSLEGTGVQETQYFGPGTRLLVL.

The CDR3 DNA reads TGTGCCAGCAGCCAAGAGATGGCTATAAGCAATCAGCCCCAGCATTTT. Protein: CASSQEMAISNQPQHF. This chain joins TRBV4-2 and TRBJ1-5; D gene uncertain. CDR3 length: 16 residues. Deletions cut 0 bases from V and 1 base from J, with 10 bases between. Germline CDR1 is LGHNA and CDR2 is YNFKEQ.

Concerning this clonotype itself: A much larger clone lies a single base off, so this may be a read error. CDR3 DNA sequence: TGTGCCAGCAGCATCGGGACTAGTCCCTGGGATACGCAGTATTTT. This gives the protein CASSIGTSPWDTQYF. The chain carries TRBV9 and TRBJ2-3; 8 bases agree with TRBD2. The V and J ends lost 4 bases and 6 bases, in that order; junction bases with no gene match: 10. The CDR3 runs 15 residues. Germline V gene sequence: CDR1 SGDLS, CDR2 YYNGEE.

This clonotype has a count of ten or more. The rearrangement joins TRBV4-2 to TRBJ2-7; 8 positions agree with TRBD2. The CDR3 sequence is 16 residues long. J lost 5 bases, V lost 4 bases, and 13 bases had no gene match. Germline assignment: CDR1 LGHNA and CDR2 YNFKEQ. CDR3 sequence: CASSLEGASGLNEQYF. The CDR3 bases are TGTGCCAGCAGCCTAGAAGGGGCTAGCGGGCTGAACGAGCAGTACTTC.

In regard to this clonotype: Possible read error: a much larger clone is one base away. This chain links TRBV29-1 with TRBJ2-7, with 9 bases lining up with TRBD2. With 7 bases clipped from V and 5 bases from J, the junction kept 9 bases outside the gene matches. From germline, CDR1 is SQVTM and CDR2 ANQGSEA. There are 13 residues in the CDR3. CDR3 amino acids: CSAMGLAGHEQYF. CDR3 DNA: TGCAGCGCCATGGGACTAGCTGGGCACGAGCAGTACTTC.

The V gene is TRBV27, the J gene TRBJ1-2, with 8 positions matching TRBD1. The J segment lost 4 bases and the V segment lost 4 bases, leaving 8 bases of the junction unmatched. This CDR3 region has 15 residues. Germline values: CDR1 MNHEY, CDR2 SMNVEV (reference sequence). The CDR3: CASSSLDRGFYGYTF. The CDR3 bases are TGTGCCAGCAGTTCGTTAGACAGGGGTTTCTATGGCTACACCTTC.

This clonotype was picked up many times. The V and J genes are TRBV5-6 and TRBJ2-7; a possible D gene is TRBD2 (5 bases). V dropped 2 bases and J dropped 0 bases, with 12 bases sitting between them. Germline CDR1 SGHDT, CDR2 YYEEEE. This CDR3 has 15 amino acids. DNA of the CDR3: TGTGCCAGCAGCTTCGGGCGGGCCACCTCCTACGAGCAGTACTTC. This sequence encodes CASSFGRATSYEQYF. Combining the CDR3 with reference TRBV5-6 and TRBJ2-7 gives the whole variable domain DAGVTQSPTHLIKTRGQQVTLRCSPKSGHDTVSWYQQALGQGPQFIFQYYEEEERQRGNFPDRFSGHQFPNYSSELNVNALLLGDSALYLCASSFGRATSYEQYFGPGTRLTVT.

In its sample, this clonotype was seen many times. V usage is TRBV20-1 and J usage is TRBJ2-7; D possibly corresponds to TRBD1 (6 bases). V was clipped by 6 bases and J by 3 bases, with 15 bases between them. The germline gives CDR1 DFQATT, CDR2 SNEGSKA (reference sequence). The CDR3 consists of 13 residues. CDR3 DNA sequence: TGCAGTGCCCGCCGGACAGCACACTACGAGCAGTACTTC. This translates into CSARRTAHYEQYF.

The gene calls are TRBV7-2 and TRBJ1-2; tentative D call: TRBD1 (6 bases). V lost 1 base, J lost 4 bases, and 16 bases lay in between. CDR3 length: 16 amino acids. The V gene's germline CDR1 is SGHTA and CDR2 FQGNSA. CDR3 amino acids: CASSLGRSGGPYGYTF. In DNA, the CDR3 is TGTGCCAGCAGCTTAGGAAGATCGGGGGGCCCCTATGGCTACACCTTC. Full variable domain (missing parts from reference TRBV7-2 and TRBJ1-2): GAGVSQSPSNKVTEKGKDVELRCDPISGHTALYWYRQSLGQGLEFLIYFQGNSAPDKSGLPSDRFSAERTGGSVSTLTIQRTQQEDSAVYLCASSLGRSGGPYGYTFGSGTRLTVV.

The chain recombines TRBV6-1 with TRBJ2-3; TRBD2 matches at 7 bases. The V and J ends lost 5 bases and 2 bases, in that order; junction bases with no gene match: 10. Germline CDR1 and CDR2: MNHNS and SASEGT. The CDR3 contains 16 residues. The CDR3 DNA reads TGTGCCAGCAGTTCGCGACCGGGACTATCCACAGATACGCAGTATTTT. Protein: CASSSRPGLSTDTQYF.

In this sample, this clonotype turned up many times. The chain employs TRBV3-1 and TRBJ2-7, with D possibly called TRBD1 or TRBD2 (5 bases each). CDR3 size: 12 residues. Per germline, CDR1 LGHDT and CDR2 YNNKEL (reference sequence). V shed 8 bases and J shed 4 bases, with 12 bases lying between them. The CDR3: CASEGLGYEQYF. As DNA, the CDR3 is TGTGCCAGCGAGGGGTTAGGTTACGAGCAGTACTTC.

The chain combines TRBV4-3 with TRBJ1-1; TRBD1 might be the D (6 bases). The V end was cut by 0 bases, the J end by 0 bases, with 14 bases between. The germline V gene has CDR1 LGHNA and CDR2 YSLEER. The CDR3 has 17 residues. The CDR3 coding sequence is TGCGCCAGCAGCCAAGAGGGGGGCCCAGGGTTGAACACTGAAGCTTTCTTT. Protein product: CASSQEGGPGLNTEAFF.

A remark on this clonotype: A much larger clone differs by one base, so this may be a read error. J is TRBJ2-1 and V is TRBV5-1; 7 bases match TRBD1. Near its end, the DNA agrees better with TRBJ2-7, so the J call may be wrong. Germline CDR1 and CDR2: SGHRS and YFSETQ. The CDR3 contains 14 residues. CDR3 DNA: TGCGCCAGCAGCTCGGCGACAGGGTACAATGAGCAGTACTTC. Protein: CASSSATGYNEQYF.

At least ten counts were recorded for this clonotype. The J gene is TRBJ2-3, the V gene TRBV4-1; D perhaps matches TRBD2 (5 bases). Germline V gene data show CDR1 as MGHRA and CDR2 as YSYEKL. With 1 base removed from V and 4 bases from J, the gap between germline ends came to 12 bases. The CDR3 consists of 15 residues. The CDR3 region is CASSQAPGYSDTQYF. The CDR3 coding sequence is TGCGCCAGCAGCCAAGCCCCGGGGTACTCAGATACGCAGTATTTT.

This clonotype was seen a handful of times. The rearrangement joins TRBV5-5 to TRBJ2-1, with D perhaps matching TRBD2 (7 bases). Germline lookup yields CDR1 SGHKS and CDR2 YYEKEE (reference sequence). Trimming pared 4 bases from V and 0 bases from J, leaving 14 bases between. The CDR3 is made up of 16 amino acids. CDR3 coding DNA: TGTGCCAGCAGCCCATCGGGGGGCACCTCCTACAATGAGCAGTTCTTC. Protein product: CASSPSGGTSYNEQFF.

A word on this clonotype: Just one base apart from a much larger clone, this may be a read error. As DNA, the CDR3 is TGCAGTGCTAGTCCCCAGGGCACCCGGGAGCTGTTTTTT. This translates into CSASPQGTRELFF. The rearrangement joins TRBV20-1 to TRBJ2-2; D might be TRBD1 (5 bases). The CDR3 is made up of 13 amino acids. Germline CDR1 and CDR2: DFQATT and SNEGSKA (reference sequence).

In its sample, this clonotype was seen many times. The CDR3 sequence is CASSEVRGHNEQYF. CDR3 DNA: TGTGCCAGCAGTGAAGTTCGGGGTCACAACGAGCAGTACTTC. V is TRBV6-1 and J is TRBJ2-7, with a weak D call TRBD2 (5 bases). Germline-derived CDR1 and CDR2 are MNHNS and SASEGT. Trimming took 1 base from V and 5 from J, leaving 12 bases between them. This CDR3 has 14 residues.